These 20 T cell receptor beta chains share one sample of origin, sequenced in a study of blood T cell repertoires in COVID-19. The table came from immunoSEQ multiplex PCR; TCRdb's copy has only in-frame clones and leaves some out. Of 110,000 or so clones in the sample, 85% to 90% were seen once. Sequenced material: peripheral blood. The receptors stem from a woman aged 45-65 years with acute or convalescent COVID-19.

This sequence joins TRBV27 and TRBJ1-4, with 7 bases that match TRBD1. The CDR3 has 17 residues. V shed 4 bases and J 7 bases; nucleotides not matched to a gene: 15. The germline V gene has CDR1 MNHEY and CDR2 SMNVEV (reference sequence). The CDR3 sequence: CASSSYLTGAYSEKLFF. In DNA form, the CDR3 reads TGTGCCAGCAGTTCATACCTTACAGGGGCCTACAGTGAAAAACTGTTTTTT.

The chain uses TRBV5-1 and TRBJ2-7; tentative D call: TRBD2 (6 bases). Trimming removed 0 bases at V and 5 bases at J, with 6 bases between. Germline V CDR1 and CDR2: SGHRS, YFSETQ. CDR3 length: 12 amino acids. DNA for the CDR3: TGCGCCAGCAGCTTGGCGGGGGACGAGCAGTACTTC. Translating gives CASSLAGDEQYF. Full variable domain (outside the CDR3, taken from reference TRBV5-1 and TRBJ2-7): KAGVTQTPRYLIKTRGQQVTLSCSPISGHRSVSWYQQTPGQGLQFLFEYFSETQRNKGNFPGRFSGRQFSNSRSEMNVSTLELGDSALYLCASSLAGDEQYFGPGTRLTVT.

The J gene is TRBJ1-3, the V gene TRBV15, with a tentative D call TRBD1 (5 bases). CDR1 LNHNV and CDR2 YYDKDF come from the germline V gene (reference sequence). V lost 9 bases and J 4 bases, leaving 7 bases between the germline ends. CDR3 size: 11 residues. CDR3 region: CATEGGNTIYF. The DNA for the CDR3 is TGTGCCACGGAGGGGGGAAACACCATATATTTT.

V usage is TRBV12-3 or TRBV12-4 and J usage is TRBJ1-1; D uncertain. V was shortened by 2 bases and J by 7 bases, with 11 bases between the two germline ends. The CDR3 sequence is 13 residues long. The CDR3 sequence: CASSLQPAGEAFF. For the CDR3, the DNA is TGTGCCAGCAGTTTACAACCAGCGGGTGAAGCTTTCTTT.

This rearrangement joins TRBV12-3 or TRBV12-4 to TRBJ2-1, with D perhaps assigned TRBD1 or TRBD2 (6 bases each). Trimming pared 5 bases from V and 9 bases from J, leaving 14 bases between. This CDR3 comprises 13 residues. The CDR3: CASSLGGTSEQFF. As DNA, the CDR3 is TGTGCCAGCAGTCTAGGGGGGACAAGTGAGCAGTTCTTC.

The V gene is TRBV10-3, the J gene TRBJ2-7, with 7 bases fitting TRBD2. Losses at the gene ends were 3 bases for V and 0 bases for J; bases not matched to a gene: 11. CDR1 ENHRY and CDR2 SYGVKD come from the germline V gene. The CDR3 loop spans 17 amino acids. This chain's CDR3 is CAISESVAGLSSYEQYF. CDR3 in DNA: TGTGCCATCAGTGAATCAGTGGCGGGACTAAGCTCCTACGAGCAGTACTTC.

This rearrangement joins TRBV19 to TRBJ1-1; the D is unclear. Trimming took off 11 bases at V and 1 base at J, with 14 bases between the two ends. Germline V lookup: CDR1 LNHDA, CDR2 SQIVND (reference sequence). This CDR3 spans 13 amino acids. This CDR3 reads CAVQESWNTEAFF. CDR3 nucleotide sequence: TGTGCCGTCCAGGAAAGTTGGAACACTGAAGCTTTCTTT.

This chain links TRBV7-8 with TRBJ2-3; perhaps TRBD2 as D (5 bases). This CDR3 region has 18 residues. Trimming pared 2 bases from V and 4 bases from J, leaving 22 bases between. CDR1 is SGHVS and CDR2 is FQNEAQ in the germline V gene. In DNA, the CDR3 is TGTGCCAGCAGCTTACTTTCGTTAAGGGAGTATCGGGCAGATACGCAGTATTTT. Its protein is CASSLLSLREYRADTQYF.

The chain links TRBV5-4 to TRBJ2-2; D remains ambiguous. Germline assignment: CDR1 SGHNT and CDR2 YYREEE (reference sequence). V lost 4 bases and J 7 bases, leaving 8 bases between the germline ends. The CDR3 runs 12 residues. The CDR3 sequence: CASSRRSGELFF. The DNA of the CDR3 is TGTGCCAGCAGCCGACGGAGCGGGGAGCTGTTTTTT.

The rearrangement links TRBV2 to TRBJ1-5, with 7 bases matching TRBD1. The J segment lost 6 bases and the V segment lost 6 bases, leaving 8 bases of the junction unmatched. The CDR3 loop spans 14 amino acids. Germline V lookup: CDR1 SNHLY, CDR2 FYNNEI. The CDR3 reads CASRVEGAGQPQHF. DNA of the CDR3: TGTGCCAGCAGGGTCGAGGGGGCTGGTCAGCCCCAGCATTTT.

The V and J genes are TRBV18 and TRBJ1-1; TRBD1 might be the D (5 bases). Germline-derived CDR1 and CDR2 are KGHSH and LQKENI. V gave up 4 bases and J gave up 7 bases, with 13 bases separating them. This CDR3 spans 13 amino acids. In DNA form, the CDR3 reads TGTGCCAGCTCACTAATACGGGGGAATGAAGCTTTCTTT. Translated, it gives CASSLIRGNEAFF.

The genes are TRBV2 and TRBJ1-1; D remains unclear. This CDR3 has 14 amino acids. The germline CDR1 and CDR2 sequences are SNHLY and FYNNEI. V was cut by 0 bases and J by 4 bases, with 9 bases left in between. This CDR3 is CASSEAGEGTEAFF. CDR3 nucleotides: TGTGCCAGCAGTGAAGCGGGAGAGGGCACTGAAGCTTTCTTT.

CDR3 bases: TGTGCCAGCAGCCGCGCGGACAGGTTATATGGCTACACCTTC. Translation gives CASSRADRLYGYTF. This sequence joins TRBV5-4 and TRBJ1-2, with TRBD1 identical over 7 bases. The CDR3 loop spans 14 amino acids. J lost 5 bases, V lost 4 bases, and 8 bases had no gene match. Germline lookup yields CDR1 SGHNT and CDR2 YYREEE (reference sequence).

This rearrangement joins TRBV7-2 to TRBJ2-3; 14 positions match TRBD2. V trimming: 5 bases; J trimming: 2 bases; junction bases outside the gene matches: 9. The CDR3 sequence is 18 residues long. Per germline, CDR1 SGHTA and CDR2 FQGNSA. CDR3 nucleotide sequence: TGTGCCAGCAGCCCCCGGACTAGCGGGAGGACTTACACAGATACGCAGTATTTT. It codes for CASSPRTSGRTYTDTQYF. Full variable domain (rest looked up from reference TRBV7-2 and TRBJ2-3): GAGVSQSPSNKVTEKGKDVELRCDPISGHTALYWYRQSLGQGLEFLIYFQGNSAPDKSGLPSDRFSAERTGGSVSTLTIQRTQQEDSAVYLCASSPRTSGRTYTDTQYFGPGTRLTVL.

The V gene is TRBV29-1, the J gene TRBJ2-4; TRBD2 is a possible D gene (6 bases). This CDR3 comprises 14 residues. CDR1 and CDR2 from the germline V gene are SQVTM and ANQGSEA. V was shortened by 1 base and J by 5 bases, with 12 bases between the two germline ends. The CDR3 sequence is CSVEGLGVENIQYF. CDR3 bases: TGCAGCGTTGAAGGACTAGGTGTTGAAAACATTCAGTACTTC.

The chain links TRBV11-3 to TRBJ1-1, with a tentative D call TRBD1 (5 bases). CDR1 is SGHNT and CDR2 is YENEEA in the germline V gene. The CDR3 is 15 residues long. With 4 bases removed from V and 5 bases from J, the gap between germline ends came to 17 bases. Here the CDR3 reads CASSSGVPEGTEAFF. The CDR3 DNA follows: TGTGCCAGCAGCTCCGGTGTACCGGAGGGGACTGAAGCTTTCTTT.

Here the CDR3 DNA reads TGTGCCAGCAGCTCGAAAGACCAGGGTTACAAGTCCCACGAGCAGTACTTC. Translating gives CASSSKDQGYKSHEQYF. This chain links TRBV5-6 with TRBJ2-7; D perhaps matches TRBD1 (5 bases). The CDR3 runs to 17 residues. Trimming cost V 3 bases and J 5 bases, with 24 bases left between them. Germline loops: CDR1 SGHDT, CDR2 YYEEEE.

This chain links TRBV30 with TRBJ1-1; maybe TRBD1 (6 bases). From germline, CDR1 is GTSNPN and CDR2 SVGIG (reference sequence). CDR3 length equals 13 residues. Trimming stripped 3 bases from V and 2 bases from J, with 10 bases between. The CDR3 DNA is TGTGCCTGGAGCCTGGACAGTAACACTGAAGCTTTCTTT. Amino acid sequence: CAWSLDSNTEAFF.

The chain is built from TRBV29-1 and TRBJ1-1; 8 bases map to TRBD1. The CDR3 covers 14 residues. The ends lost 6 bases at V and 7 bases at J; junction bases unmatched: 13. Germline V gene data show CDR1 as SQVTM and CDR2 as ANQGSEA. CDR3 region: CSVLTDRERDEAFF. The CDR3 DNA follows: TGCAGCGTCTTGACGGACAGGGAAAGGGATGAAGCTTTCTTT.

Only a few counts were recorded for this clone. The gene calls are TRBV7-9 and TRBJ1-1, with unresolved D. CDR3 length: 15 residues. Germline V CDR1 and CDR2: SEHNR, FQNEAQ (reference sequence). The V end lost 3 bases, the J end lost 1 base, and 12 bases lay between the germline ends. The CDR3: CASSFSTGSNTEAFF. CDR3 DNA sequence: TGTGCCAGCAGCTTCAGTACCGGGTCGAACACTGAAGCTTTCTTT.